This record looks at one T cell receptor (beta chain) sequence and its context. The antigen remains unidentified. Other DNA sequences in this sample translate to the same CDR3. Only in-frame clones appear in the TCRdb table, and some are missing; sequencing was by immunoSEQ multiplex PCR. Altogether 1,000 to 1,300 clones are present, nearly 95% being singletons, with the ten largest covering 3% to 4.5%. CDR1 is MNHNY and CDR2 is SVGAGI in the germline V gene (reference sequence). V lost 0 bases, J lost 8 bases, and 4 bases lay in between. This CDR3 has 12 residues. This specimen belongs to a study of T cell clonotyping in hematopoietic cell transplantation. General study findings and limits: Pathologically expanded recipient clonotypes increased progressively from day 30 to day 180 as diversity fell.

The rearrangement uses TRBV6-6 and TRBJ1-4; D call uncertain. Sequencing used PBMCs, obtained 180 days after allogeneic stem cell transplant. This clonotype was sampled from a male patient in his forties or fifties who had an allogeneic stem cell transplant from a related donor, so T cells may come from the graft donor. Some clones in this sample may be carry-over from other donors' samples. CDR3: CASSYSNEKLFF. In nucleotides, the CDR3 is TGTGCCAGCAGTTACTCGAACGAAAAACTGTTTTTT.